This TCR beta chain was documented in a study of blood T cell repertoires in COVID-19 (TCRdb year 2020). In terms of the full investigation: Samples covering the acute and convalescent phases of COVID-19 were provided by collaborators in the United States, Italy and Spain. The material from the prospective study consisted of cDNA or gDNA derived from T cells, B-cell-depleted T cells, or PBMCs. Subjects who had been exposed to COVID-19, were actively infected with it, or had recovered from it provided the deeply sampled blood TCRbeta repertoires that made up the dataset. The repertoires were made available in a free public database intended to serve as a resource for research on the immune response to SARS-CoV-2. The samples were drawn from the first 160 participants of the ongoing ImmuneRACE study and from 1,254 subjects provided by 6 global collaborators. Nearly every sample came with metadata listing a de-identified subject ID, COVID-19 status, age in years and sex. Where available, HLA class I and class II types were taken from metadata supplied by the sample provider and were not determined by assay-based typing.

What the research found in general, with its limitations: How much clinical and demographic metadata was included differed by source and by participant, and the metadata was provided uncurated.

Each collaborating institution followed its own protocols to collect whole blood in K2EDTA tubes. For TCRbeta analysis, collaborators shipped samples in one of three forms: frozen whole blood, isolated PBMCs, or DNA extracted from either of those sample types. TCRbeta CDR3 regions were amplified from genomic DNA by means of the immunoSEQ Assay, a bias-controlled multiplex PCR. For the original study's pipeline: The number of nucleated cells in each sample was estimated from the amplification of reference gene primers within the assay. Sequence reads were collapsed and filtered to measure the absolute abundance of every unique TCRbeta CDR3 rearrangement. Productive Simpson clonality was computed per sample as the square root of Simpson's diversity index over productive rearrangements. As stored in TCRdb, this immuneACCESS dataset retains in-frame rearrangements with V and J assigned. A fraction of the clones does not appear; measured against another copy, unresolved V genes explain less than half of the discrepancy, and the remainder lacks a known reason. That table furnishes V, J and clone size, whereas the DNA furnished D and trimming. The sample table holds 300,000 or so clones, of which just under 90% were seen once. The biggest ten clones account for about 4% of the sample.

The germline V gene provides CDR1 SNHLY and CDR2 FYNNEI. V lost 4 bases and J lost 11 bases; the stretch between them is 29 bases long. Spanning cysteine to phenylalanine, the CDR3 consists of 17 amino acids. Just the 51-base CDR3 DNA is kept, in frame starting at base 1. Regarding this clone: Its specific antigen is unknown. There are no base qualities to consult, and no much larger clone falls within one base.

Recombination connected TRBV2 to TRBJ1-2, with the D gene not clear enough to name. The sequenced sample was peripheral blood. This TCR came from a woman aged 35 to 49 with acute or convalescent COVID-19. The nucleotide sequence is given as TGTGCCAGCAGTGTAAGAACCGTTACGGACTTAGGGCCGGGTTACACCTTC. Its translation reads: CASSVRTVTDLGPGYTF.